This TCR beta chain appears in the sequencing data of a study of cytomegalovirus exposure and HLA in healthy donors. The V segment lost 8 bases and the J segment 8 bases; nucleotides outside the gene matches: 7. The CDR3 covers 12 residues. Germline assignment: CDR1 MDHEN and CDR2 SYDVKM. Whole-study findings and limits: The finding came from a later analysis; first-cohort TCR clusters tended to co-occur in the roughly 110 validation repertoires.

Produced via immunoSEQ multiplex PCR; TCRdb's table is partial and in-frame only. The sample carries fewer than 140,000 clones, around 89% recorded once. As concerns this clone: The antigen remains unidentified.

The receptor was isolated from a woman aged 18-29 years in good health and CMV-seropositive. The specimen sequenced was PBMCs. The genes are TRBV28 and TRBJ1-2, with 8 positions matching TRBD1. Here the CDR3 DNA reads TGTGCCAGCGGATCAGGGGGCGGGGGCTACACCTTC. It codes for CASGSGGGGYTF.